This T cell receptor (beta chain) was sequenced during a study of glioma-infiltrating T cells after dendritic cell vaccination. Time point: after dendritic cell vaccination, including at tumor progression/relapse. Assay used: immunoSEQ multiplex PCR; TCRdb lists only in-frame clones, some missing. This table holds about 64,000 clones, more than 75% found once. The CDR3 consists of 15 residues. V trimming: 6 bases; J trimming: 3 bases; junction bases outside the gene matches: 8. Germline CDR1 is LNHDA and CDR2 is SQIVND (reference sequence). Sequenced here: blood, sampled after dendritic cell vaccination. The clonotype originates from a human donor with glioblastoma. This rearrangement joins TRBV19 to TRBJ1-5; 7 bases align to TRBD1. The DNA of the CDR3 is TGTGCCAGTAGCAAATCGGGACAGTCCAATCAGCCCCAGCATTTT. Protein sequence: CASSKSGQSNQPQHF.